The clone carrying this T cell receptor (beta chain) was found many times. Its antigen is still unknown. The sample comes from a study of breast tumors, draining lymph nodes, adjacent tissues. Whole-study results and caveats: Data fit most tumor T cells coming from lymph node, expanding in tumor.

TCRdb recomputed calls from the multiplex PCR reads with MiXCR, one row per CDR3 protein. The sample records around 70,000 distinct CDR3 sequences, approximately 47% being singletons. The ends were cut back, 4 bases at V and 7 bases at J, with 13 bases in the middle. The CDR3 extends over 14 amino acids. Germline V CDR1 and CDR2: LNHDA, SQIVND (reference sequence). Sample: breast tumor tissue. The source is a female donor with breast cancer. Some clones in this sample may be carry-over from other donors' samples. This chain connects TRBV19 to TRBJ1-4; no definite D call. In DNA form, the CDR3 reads TGTGCCAGTAGTACAGGATCATTGGGTGAAAAACTGTTTTTT. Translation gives CASSTGSLGEKLFF.